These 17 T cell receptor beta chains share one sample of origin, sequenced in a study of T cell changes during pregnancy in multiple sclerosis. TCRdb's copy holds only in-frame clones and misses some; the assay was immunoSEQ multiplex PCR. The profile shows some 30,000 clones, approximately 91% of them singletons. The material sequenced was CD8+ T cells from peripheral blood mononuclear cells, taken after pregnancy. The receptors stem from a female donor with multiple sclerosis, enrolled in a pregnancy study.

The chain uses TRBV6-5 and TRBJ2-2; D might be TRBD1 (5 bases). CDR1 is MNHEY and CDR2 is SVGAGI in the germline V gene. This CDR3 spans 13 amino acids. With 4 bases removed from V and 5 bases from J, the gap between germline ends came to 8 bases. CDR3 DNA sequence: TGTGCCAGCAGTTTAGGGGAAACCGGGGAGCTGTTTTTT. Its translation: CASSLGETGELFF.

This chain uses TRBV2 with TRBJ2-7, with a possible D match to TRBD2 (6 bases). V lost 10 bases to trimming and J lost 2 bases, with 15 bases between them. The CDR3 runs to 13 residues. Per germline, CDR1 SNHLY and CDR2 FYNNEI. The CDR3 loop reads CATYSGTAYEQYF. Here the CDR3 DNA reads TGTGCCACCTATAGCGGAACTGCCTACGAGCAGTACTTC.

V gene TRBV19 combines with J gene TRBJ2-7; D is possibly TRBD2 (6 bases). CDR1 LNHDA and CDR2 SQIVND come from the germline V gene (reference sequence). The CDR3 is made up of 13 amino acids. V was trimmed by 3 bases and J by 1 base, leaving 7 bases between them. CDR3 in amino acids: CASSMGLSYEQYF. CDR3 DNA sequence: TGTGCCAGTAGTATGGGACTTTCCTACGAGCAGTACTTC.

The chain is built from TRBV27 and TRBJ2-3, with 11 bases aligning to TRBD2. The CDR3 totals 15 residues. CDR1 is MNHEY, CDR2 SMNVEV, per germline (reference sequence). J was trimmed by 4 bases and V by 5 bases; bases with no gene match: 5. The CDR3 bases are TGTGCCAGCAGTGTCTTAGCGGGAGGGCCAGATACGCAGTATTTT. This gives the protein CASSVLAGGPDTQYF.

CDR3 nucleotides: TGTGCCAGCAGTACGACAGGGGTCTACACTGAAGCTTTCTTT. It yields the protein CASSTTGVYTEAFF. This rearrangement joins TRBV27 to TRBJ1-1, with 8 bases matching TRBD1. Germline V gene sequence: CDR1 MNHEY, CDR2 SMNVEV (reference sequence). Unmatched junction bases numbered 5, after V lost 5 bases and J lost 3 bases. This CDR3 spans 14 amino acids.

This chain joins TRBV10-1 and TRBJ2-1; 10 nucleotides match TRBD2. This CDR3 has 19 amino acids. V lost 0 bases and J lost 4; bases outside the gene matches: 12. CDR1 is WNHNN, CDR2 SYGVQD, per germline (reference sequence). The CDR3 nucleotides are TGCGCCAGCAGTGAGTCTTGGCTAGCGGGAGTTAACGGGTACAATGAGCAGTTCTTC. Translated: CASSESWLAGVNGYNEQFF.

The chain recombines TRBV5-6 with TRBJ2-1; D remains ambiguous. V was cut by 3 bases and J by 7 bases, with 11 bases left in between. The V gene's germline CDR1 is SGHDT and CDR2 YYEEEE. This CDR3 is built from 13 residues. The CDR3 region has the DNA TGTGCCAGCAGCTCCCCGCTAGGAAATGAGCAGTTCTTC. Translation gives CASSSPLGNEQFF.

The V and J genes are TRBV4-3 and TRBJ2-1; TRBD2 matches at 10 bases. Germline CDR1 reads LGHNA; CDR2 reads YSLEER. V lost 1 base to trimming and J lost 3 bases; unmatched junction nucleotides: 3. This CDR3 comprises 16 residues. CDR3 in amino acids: CASSQGLAGDYNEQFF. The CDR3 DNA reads TGCGCCAGCAGCCAAGGGCTAGCGGGAGACTACAATGAGCAGTTCTTC.

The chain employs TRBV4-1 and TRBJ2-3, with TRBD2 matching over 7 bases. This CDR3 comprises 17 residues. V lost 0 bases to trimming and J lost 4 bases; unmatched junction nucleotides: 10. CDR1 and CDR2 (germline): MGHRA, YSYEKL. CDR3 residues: CASSQDSLGGSADTQYF. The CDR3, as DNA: TGCGCCAGCAGCCAAGACTCCCTGGGCGGGAGCGCAGATACGCAGTATTTT.

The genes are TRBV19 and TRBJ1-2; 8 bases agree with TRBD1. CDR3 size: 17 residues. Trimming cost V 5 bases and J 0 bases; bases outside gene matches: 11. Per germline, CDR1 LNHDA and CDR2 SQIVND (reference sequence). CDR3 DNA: TGTGCCAGTAGTCCTAAGGGGACAGGCCGGACTAACTATGGCTACACCTTC. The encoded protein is CASSPKGTGRTNYGYTF.

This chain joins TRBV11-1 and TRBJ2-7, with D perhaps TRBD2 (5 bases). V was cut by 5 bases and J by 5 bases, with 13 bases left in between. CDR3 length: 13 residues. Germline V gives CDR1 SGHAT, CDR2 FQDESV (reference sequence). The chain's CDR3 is CASSGESRNEQYF. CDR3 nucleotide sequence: TGTGCCAGCAGCGGGGAGTCCCGCAACGAGCAGTACTTC.

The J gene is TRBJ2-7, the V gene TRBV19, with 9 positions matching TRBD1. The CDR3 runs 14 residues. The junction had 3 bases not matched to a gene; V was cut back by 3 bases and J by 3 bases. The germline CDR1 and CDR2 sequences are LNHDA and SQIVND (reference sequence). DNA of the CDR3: TGTGCCAGTAGTATGCTGGGACAGGGCTACGAGCAGTACTTC. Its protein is CASSMLGQGYEQYF.

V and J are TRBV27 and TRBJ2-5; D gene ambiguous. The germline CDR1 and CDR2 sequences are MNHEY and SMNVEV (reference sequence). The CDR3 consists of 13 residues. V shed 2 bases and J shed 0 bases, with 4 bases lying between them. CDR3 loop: CASSLPDQETQYF. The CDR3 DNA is TGTGCCAGCAGTTTACCAGACCAAGAGACCCAGTACTTC.

CDR3 residues: CASSLAIGLAGDEQFF. The CDR3 nucleotides read TGTGCCAGCAGCTTGGCCATCGGACTAGCGGGAGATGAGCAGTTCTTC. The chain is built from TRBV5-4 and TRBJ2-1; 13 bases are a match to TRBD2. Germline V gene data show CDR1 as SGHNT and CDR2 as YYREEE (reference sequence). V lost 0 bases to trimming and J lost 8 bases; unmatched junction nucleotides: 5. The CDR3 consists of 16 residues.

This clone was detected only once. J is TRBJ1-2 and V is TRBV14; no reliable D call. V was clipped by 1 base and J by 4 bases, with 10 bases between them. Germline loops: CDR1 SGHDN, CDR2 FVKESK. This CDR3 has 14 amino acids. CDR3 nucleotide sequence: TGTGCCAGCAGCCAAGCCCCGGAGATCTATGGCTACACCTTC. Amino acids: CASSQAPEIYGYTF.

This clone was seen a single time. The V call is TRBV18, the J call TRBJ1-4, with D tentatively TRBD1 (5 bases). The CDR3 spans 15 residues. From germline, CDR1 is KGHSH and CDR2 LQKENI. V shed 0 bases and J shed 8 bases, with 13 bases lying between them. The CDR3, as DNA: TGTGCCAGCTCACCACCGACCAACAGGCTCGAAAAACTGTTTTTT. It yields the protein CASSPPTNRLEKLFF.

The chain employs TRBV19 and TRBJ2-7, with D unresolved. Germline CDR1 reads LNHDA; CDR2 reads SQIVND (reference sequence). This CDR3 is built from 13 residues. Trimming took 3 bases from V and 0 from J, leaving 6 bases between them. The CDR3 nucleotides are TGTGCCAGTAGTATTTCTTTCTCCTACGAGCAGTACTTC. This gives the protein CASSISFSYEQYF.